Listed here is a single T cell receptor beta chain. This specimen belongs to a study of blood T cells in healthy people across ages. PCR was performed a second time for 7 to 11 cycles using a sample-barcoded 5' primer and a J-beta primer mix. In TCRdb, the 5' RACE reads were re-called with MiXCR into one record per CDR3 protein. Among about a million distinct CDR3 sequences, 51% were seen once, and the ten largest hold over 20%. CDR1 and CDR2 from the germline V gene are KGHDR and SFDVKD. CDR3 size: 17 residues. Trimming at V came to 3 bases and at J to 2 bases, leaving 6 bases not matched to a gene. The material sequenced was blood. The V call is TRBV24-1, the J call TRBJ2-6; 7 bases match TRBD1. The clonotype was recovered from a woman aged 55-69 years in good health. CDR3 nucleotide sequence: TGTGCCACCAGTGATAGGGGACAGCTTACTGGGGCCAACGTCCTGACTTTC. Residues: CATSDRGQLTGANVLTF.